This T cell receptor (beta chain) was sequenced for a study of molecular identifiers for immune sequencing clone quantification. Findings and caveats of the study: Highly expanded clone sizes could be underestimated through barcode sharing by identical TCR molecules.

One entry per CDR3 protein, called by TCRdb with MiXCR from the PCR reads. The table includes about 640,000 distinct CDR3 sequences, nearly 20% detected once. The CDR3 length is 15 residues. The V and J ends lost 4 bases and 0 bases respectively, with 13 bases between them. Germline assignment: CDR1 MDHEN and CDR2 SYDVKM. This clonotype has at least ten counts. Its antigen remains unidentified. The TCR comes from a human donor in good health. Some libraries in this study had Jurkat cell RNA spiked in. The sample was naive CD8+ T cells from blood, with Jurkat cell RNA spiked in. Stated subset: FACS-sorted CD8+CD4-CCR7+CD45RA+ naive T cells. J is TRBJ2-7 and V is TRBV28; the D gene is possibly TRBD2 (6 bases). CDR3 loop: CASSSRGLTSYEQYF. The CDR3, as DNA: TGTGCCAGCAGTTCTAGGGGACTGACCTCCTACGAGCAGTACTTC.